The 5 T cell receptor beta chains below were found in one sample sequenced in a study of OX40 agonist ivuxolimab in advanced cancers. This table comes from immunoSEQ multiplex PCR, and its TCRdb copy is limited to in-frame clones, with some not included. The sample lists tens of thousands of clones, around nine tenths seen once, with about 13% in the top ten. This sample comprised CD4+ or CD8+ T cells sorted from blood, obtained in a trial of the OX40 agonist ivuxolimab. All receptors come from an adult with an advanced solid tumor such as melanoma, head and neck, liver or kidney cancer.

The genes are TRBV7-3 and TRBJ2-1; no clear D. Germline V gene lookup returns CDR1 SGHTA and CDR2 FQGTGA. The CDR3 runs to 13 residues. Deletions cut 2 bases from V and 15 bases from J, with 17 bases between. The CDR3 bases are TGTGCCAGCAGCTTATCTACGCAGCATGATCGGTTCTTC. It specifies CASSLSTQHDRFF. Combining the CDR3 with reference TRBV7-3 and TRBJ2-1 gives the whole variable domain GAGVSQTPSNKVTEKGKYVELRCDPISGHTALYWYRQSLGQGPEFLIYFQGTGAADDSGLPNDRFFAVRPEGSVSTLKIQRTERGDSAVYLCASSLSTQHDRFFGPGTRLTVL.

V is TRBV7-3 and J is TRBJ1-1; unclear D gene. CDR3 size: 15 residues. The V gene's germline CDR1 is SGHTA and CDR2 FQGTGA. V shed 0 bases and J shed 2 bases, with 10 bases lying between them. The CDR3 sequence: CASSLTGGSNTEAFF. CDR3 in DNA: TGTGCCAGCAGCTTAACGGGAGGGTCTAACACTGAAGCTTTCTTT.

The rearrangement uses TRBV30 and TRBJ2-6; 8 bases fit TRBD2. Germline CDR1 and CDR2: GTSNPN and SVGIG (reference sequence). J lost 2 bases, V lost 4 bases, and 19 bases had no gene match. This CDR3 has 20 residues. Written as DNA, the CDR3 is TGTGCCTGGAAACCTTACCTATTCGCGGGAGGTTTTCCTGGGGCCAACGTCCTGACTTTC. The encoded protein is CAWKPYLFAGGFPGANVLTF.

V usage is TRBV6-6 and J usage is TRBJ1-4; 10 positions match TRBD1. Germline V gene sequence: CDR1 MNHNY, CDR2 SVGAGI (reference sequence). The CDR3 loop spans 14 amino acids. Unmatched junction bases numbered 1, after V lost 2 bases and J lost 7 bases. Here the CDR3 DNA reads TGTGCCAGCAGTTACGGACAGGGGGGTGAAAAACTGTTTTTT. It codes for CASSYGQGGEKLFF.

The V call is TRBV6-5, the J call TRBJ1-2; 9 positions agree with TRBD1. V lost 5 bases to trimming and J lost 6 bases; unmatched junction nucleotides: 4. This CDR3 is built from 13 residues. The germline V gene has CDR1 MNHEY and CDR2 SVGAGI. CDR3 DNA sequence: TGTGCCAGCAGTCGGACAGGGGCCCATGGCTACACCTTC. It encodes CASSRTGAHGYTF.